The 14 T cell receptor beta chains presented below share a single source sample, sequenced in a study of blood T cell repertoires in COVID-19. Clones were read by immunoSEQ multiplex PCR, and TCRdb kept only the in-frame ones, dropping some. Found here are some 180,000 clones, 79% of them singletons; the top ten hold 15% to 20%. Source material: PBMCs or T cells enriched from blood (not recorded which). These receptor sequences come from a woman aged 70-85 years in a cohort exposed to, infected with or recovered from COVID-19 (not recorded which).

The chain couples TRBV14 to TRBJ2-5, with TRBD1 as a possible D gene (6 bases). V was pared by 4 bases and J by 4 bases, with 19 bases between. Germline V lookup: CDR1 SGHDN, CDR2 FVKESK. This CDR3 comprises 16 residues. The chain's CDR3 is CASSPLLLGALETQYF. CDR3 in DNA: TGTGCCAGCAGCCCCCTCCTTCTGGGGGCTTTAGAGACCCAGTACTTC.

The chain couples TRBV2 to TRBJ1-5, with D perhaps TRBD1 (5 bases). The germline CDR1 and CDR2 sequences are SNHLY and FYNNEI. Trimming left V 8 bases short and J 2 bases short, with 16 bases between. The CDR3 runs to 15 residues. CDR3 region: CASRWRDGGNQPQHF. In DNA form, the CDR3 reads TGTGCCAGCCGATGGCGGGACGGAGGCAATCAGCCCCAGCATTTT.

The sample holds a few counts of this clone. The V gene is TRBV19, the J gene TRBJ1-1, with D possibly matching TRBD1 (6 bases). Germline V gives CDR1 LNHDA, CDR2 SQIVND (reference sequence). The V end was cut by 0 bases, the J end by 0 bases, with 14 bases between. The CDR3 sequence is 17 residues long. The chain's CDR3 is CASSIEKVRGMNTEAFF. The CDR3 region has the DNA TGTGCCAGTAGTATAGAGAAAGTTAGGGGGATGAACACTGAAGCTTTCTTT. Full variable domain (rest looked up from reference TRBV19 and TRBJ1-1): DGGITQSPKYLFRKEGQNVTLSCEQNLNHDAMYWYRQDPGQGLRLIYYSQIVNDFQKGDIAEGYSVSREKKESFPLTVTSAQKNPTAFYLCASSIEKVRGMNTEAFFGQGTRLTVV.

This clone came up a few times. The rearrangement uses TRBV18 and TRBJ1-1; 12 positions match TRBD1. V shed 3 bases and J 8 bases; nucleotides not matched to a gene: 4. Per the germline V gene, CDR1 is KGHSH and CDR2 is LQKENI. The CDR3 has 14 residues. The DNA for the CDR3 is TGTGCCAGCTCACCGTGGGACAGGGGGCGCGAAGCTTTCTTT. Translated: CASSPWDRGREAFF. The whole variable domain, filled in from reference TRBV18 and TRBJ1-1, reads NAGVMQNPRHLVRRRGQEARLRCSPMKGHSHVYWYRQLPEEGLKFMVYLQKENIIDESGMPKERFSAEFPKEGPSILRIQQVVRGDSAAYFCASSPWDRGREAFFGQGTRLTVV.

This clone was seen once. CDR3 residues: CASSSGGTGSYNEQFF. CDR3 DNA: TGTGCCAGCAGCTCAGGAGGGACGGGGTCCTACAATGAGCAGTTCTTC. This chain uses TRBV7-2 with TRBJ2-1, with a tentative D call TRBD2 (6 bases). The germline V and J ends were trimmed by 4 bases and 1 base, with 14 bases remaining between them. From germline, CDR1 is SGHTA and CDR2 FQGNSA. The CDR3 length is 16 residues.

The rearrangement uses TRBV27 and TRBJ2-4, with 9 bases lining up with TRBD1. Germline V CDR1 and CDR2: MNHEY, SMNVEV (reference sequence). V gave up 8 bases and J gave up 1 base; unmatched junction bases: 6. This CDR3 has 15 amino acids. The CDR3: CASGRTGEAKNIQYF. The CDR3 region has the DNA TGTGCCAGCGGGAGGACAGGGGAGGCCAAAAACATTCAGTACTTC.

The rearrangement joins TRBV28 to TRBJ2-5; TRBD1 matches at 8 bases. There are 16 residues in the CDR3. Per the germline V gene, CDR1 is MDHEN and CDR2 is SYDVKM. Unmatched junction bases numbered 16, after V lost 8 bases and J lost 5 bases. In nucleotides, the CDR3 is TGTGCCAGCGAGAGAAGACAGGGGAGTTTAGTGGAGACCCAGTACTTC. This encodes CASERRQGSLVETQYF.

The genes are TRBV12-3 or TRBV12-4 and TRBJ1-2; a possible D gene is TRBD1 (5 bases). There are 13 residues in the CDR3. Trimming removed 7 bases from V and 3 bases from J, with 12 bases in between. The CDR3 region has the DNA TGTGCCAGCACCCTATGGGGGGACTATGGCTACACCTTC. Protein sequence: CASTLWGDYGYTF.

The V and J genes are TRBV29-1 and TRBJ2-5, with TRBD2 identical over 8 bases. Germline CDR1 is SQVTM and CDR2 is ANQGSEA. The CDR3 covers 16 residues. Germline trimming cut 3 bases from V and 5 bases from J; bases unmatched to any gene: 14. The CDR3 loop is CSVEERMREASETQYF. The CDR3 DNA sequence: TGCAGCGTTGAGGAAAGGATGCGGGAGGCGTCGGAGACCCAGTACTTC.

This clone was picked up many times. The CDR3 protein is CSVEDWTGYEQYF. The CDR3, as DNA: TGCAGCGTTGAAGATTGGACAGGGTACGAGCAGTACTTC. The chain carries TRBV29-1 and TRBJ2-7, with 8 bases aligning to TRBD1. Germline-derived CDR1 and CDR2 are SQVTM and ANQGSEA. The J segment lost 4 bases and the V segment lost 0 bases, leaving 2 bases of the junction unmatched. The CDR3 spans 13 residues.

This clone was observed once. At one boundary the junction diverges from the germline segment, which might be a read error. This sequence joins TRBV29-1 and TRBJ2-3; 7 positions agree with TRBD2. The CDR3 is 13 amino acids. Germline-derived CDR1 and CDR2 are SQVTM and ANQGSEA. In DNA, the CDR3 is TGCAGCGTTGAAGGCGGGAGCAAAGATACGCAGTATTTT. This encodes CSVEGGSKDTQYF.

The chain has TRBV24-1 and TRBJ1-2; 8 nucleotides line up with TRBD1. Germline CDR1 and CDR2: KGHDR and SFDVKD. This CDR3 is built from 20 residues. Unmatched junction bases numbered 15, after V lost 0 bases and J lost 1 base. CDR3 bases: TGTGCCACCAGTGATTTGGACACAGGGGGGATCCACCCGTTTAACTATGGCTACACCTTC. Translating gives CATSDLDTGGIHPFNYGYTF.

J is TRBJ1-4 and V is TRBV5-1, with 9 bases that match TRBD1. V lost 4 bases to trimming and J lost 5 bases; unmatched junction nucleotides: 12. This CDR3 has 17 residues. Germline CDR1 and CDR2: SGHRS and YFSETQ. This CDR3 is CASSQTGTGTGNEKLFF. The CDR3 nucleotides read TGCGCCAGCAGCCAAACCGGGACAGGGACAGGAAATGAAAAACTGTTTTTT.

V and J are TRBV19 and TRBJ1-5; perhaps TRBD1 as D (6 bases). The germline gives CDR1 LNHDA, CDR2 SQIVND (reference sequence). V was trimmed by 5 bases and J by 2 bases, leaving 10 bases between them. The CDR3 runs 14 residues. This CDR3 reads CASSVQGGNQPQHF. The CDR3 bases are TGTGCCAGTAGTGTACAGGGAGGCAATCAGCCCCAGCATTTT.